The 11 T cell receptor beta chains listed next were all sequenced from one sample in a study of cytomegalovirus exposure and HLA in healthy donors. The PCR contained 60 Vbeta and 13 Jbeta primers. The protocol was immunoSEQ multiplex PCR, while the TCRdb copy is restricted to in-frame clones and leaves out a portion. The sample holds roughly 58,000 clones, approximately 80% seen once. The sample consisted of PBMCs. These TCRs come from a woman aged 40 to 49 in good health and CMV-seronegative.

The gene calls are TRBV6-7 and TRBJ2-7; TRBD1 aligns across 7 bases. TRBV6-7 is designated an ORF whose function remains uncertain. The CDR3 is 13 amino acids. The J segment lost 5 bases and the V segment lost 8 bases, leaving 9 bases of the junction unmatched. CDR3 bases: TGTGCCAGCCAAGGGGGCGCGTCCCACGAGCAGTACTTC. Amino acids: CASQGGASHEQYF.

A few counts support this clone. The chain is built from TRBV6-5 and TRBJ1-2; the D gene is possibly TRBD1 (6 bases). V shed 5 bases and J shed 4 bases, with 17 bases lying between them. The germline gives CDR1 MNHEY, CDR2 SVGAGI. There are 15 residues in the CDR3. This CDR3 is CASSTKTGYLYGYTF. DNA of the CDR3: TGTGCCAGCAGTACAAAGACAGGCTACCTCTATGGCTACACCTTC.

The chain links TRBV5-1 to TRBJ1-1; 8 nucleotides align to TRBD1. The junction had 10 bases not matched to a gene; V was cut back by 4 bases and J by 5 bases. CDR1 SGHRS and CDR2 YFSETQ come from the germline V gene. The CDR3 contains 15 residues. CDR3: CASSLEQGAHTEAFF. For the CDR3, the DNA is TGCGCCAGCAGCCTGGAGCAGGGGGCGCATACTGAAGCTTTCTTT.

This sequence joins TRBV2 and TRBJ2-1; maybe TRBD1 (5 bases). The CDR3 runs 13 residues. CDR1 is SNHLY and CDR2 is FYNNEI in the germline V gene. V lost 4 bases and J 9 bases, leaving 13 bases between the germline ends. CDR3 region: CASSGGTRGEQFF. CDR3 DNA sequence: TGTGCCAGCAGTGGGGGCACGCGAGGTGAGCAGTTCTTC. Complete variable domain (other parts from reference TRBV2 and TRBJ2-1): EPEVTQTPSHQVTQMGQEVILRCVPISNHLYFYWYRQILGQKVEFLVSFYNNEISEKSEIFDDQFSVERPDGSNFTLKIRSTKLEDSAMYFCASSGGTRGEQFFGPGTRLTVL.

The chain links TRBV27 to TRBJ2-3; TRBD2 matches at 11 bases. J gave up 1 base and V 9 bases, and 12 bases lay outside the gene matches. Germline CDR1 reads MNHEY; CDR2 reads SMNVEV (reference sequence). This CDR3 comprises 17 residues. This CDR3 is CASRALSGRGGTDTQYF. DNA of the CDR3: TGTGCCAGTCGGGCCCTTAGCGGGAGGGGGGGCACAGATACGCAGTATTTT.

This clone was seen just once. This chain links TRBV9 with TRBJ1-1, with TRBD1 matching over 9 bases. This CDR3 has 17 residues. The V gene's germline CDR1 is SGDLS and CDR2 YYNGEE. The V and J ends lost 3 bases and 2 bases, in that order; junction bases with no gene match: 11. The CDR3 DNA sequence: TGTGCCAGCAGCGACGTCCCGGGACAGGGTATCAACACTGAAGCTTTCTTT. This translates into CASSDVPGQGINTEAFF.

The chain links TRBV27 to TRBJ2-1, with D possibly matching TRBD1 (6 bases). Trimming cost V 6 bases and J 8 bases, with 14 bases left between them. The CDR3 has 13 residues. The germline gives CDR1 MNHEY, CDR2 SMNVEV (reference sequence). The CDR3 DNA reads TGTGCCAGCAGCCTCGGGACATTCGATGAGCAGTTCTTC. Its protein product is CASSLGTFDEQFF.

J is TRBJ2-5 and V is TRBV7-3; the D gene is possibly TRBD1 (7 bases). This CDR3 has 16 residues. V was clipped by 2 bases and J by 2 bases, with 15 bases between them. Germline V gene sequence: CDR1 SGHTA, CDR2 FQGTGA. CDR3 residues: CASSLFGRGRQETQYF. Here the CDR3 DNA reads TGTGCCAGCAGCTTATTTGGCAGGGGGAGGCAAGAGACCCAGTACTTC.

The count of this clone is one. The V and J genes are TRBV13 and TRBJ2-3; TRBD2 agrees at 11 bases. The junction had 0 bases not matched to a gene; V was cut back by 0 bases and J by 1 base. The CDR3 runs to 16 residues. CDR1 PRHDT and CDR2 FYEKMQ come from the germline V gene (reference sequence). CDR3 DNA sequence: TGTGCCAGCAGCTTAGGACTAGCGGGAGGCACAGATACGCAGTATTTT. It codes for CASSLGLAGGTDTQYF.

This chain uses TRBV19 with TRBJ2-7, with TRBD2 matching over 12 bases. The ends lost 4 bases at V and 5 bases at J; junction bases unmatched: 6. Germline V gene lookup returns CDR1 LNHDA and CDR2 SQIVND (reference sequence). This CDR3 has 15 residues. The CDR3 loop is CASSTGLAGYDEQYF. DNA of the CDR3: TGTGCCAGTAGTACTGGACTAGCGGGATACGACGAGCAGTACTTC.

The rearrangement joins TRBV11-2 to TRBJ2-7; a weak D match, TRBD1 (6 bases). V lost 5 bases and J lost 6, with 14 bases in between. The V gene's germline CDR1 is SGHAT and CDR2 FQNNGV. CDR3 length equals 13 residues. The CDR3 coding sequence is TGTGCCAGCAGCAACCTACAGGGACGCGAGCAGTACTTC. It specifies CASSNLQGREQYF.